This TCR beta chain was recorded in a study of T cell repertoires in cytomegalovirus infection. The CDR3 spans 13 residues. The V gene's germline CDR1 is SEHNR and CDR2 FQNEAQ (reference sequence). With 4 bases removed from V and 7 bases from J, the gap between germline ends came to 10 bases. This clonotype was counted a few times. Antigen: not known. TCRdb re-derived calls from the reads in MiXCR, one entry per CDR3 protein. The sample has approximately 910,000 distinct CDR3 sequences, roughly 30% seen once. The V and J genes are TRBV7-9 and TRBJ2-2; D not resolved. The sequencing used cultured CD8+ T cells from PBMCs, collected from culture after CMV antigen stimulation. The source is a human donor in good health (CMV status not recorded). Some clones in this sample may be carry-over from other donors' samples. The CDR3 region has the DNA TGTGCCAGCAGCTCGCCGGCAGACGGGGAGCTGTTTTTT. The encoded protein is CASSSPADGELFF.